This record covers a single TCR beta chain. The sample originates from a study of T cell changes during pregnancy in multiple sclerosis. The data were produced by immunoSEQ multiplex PCR, yet TCRdb's version contains in-frame clones alone and is incomplete. The sample comprises around 73,000 clones, 92% of which are singletons, and less than 3% rests with the top ten. CDR3 length equals 13 residues. The germline V and J ends were trimmed by 7 bases and 1 base, with 10 bases remaining between them. Per germline, CDR1 LNHDA and CDR2 SQIVND (reference sequence). The genes are TRBV19 and TRBJ1-1, with no clear D. This TCR was recovered from a female donor in good health, enrolled as a control in a pregnancy study. The sequenced sample was peripheral blood, obtained in the third trimester of pregnancy. The CDR3 DNA reads as TGTGCCAGTATTGACAACTGGAACACTGAAGCTTTCTTT. Residues: CASIDNWNTEAFF.